What follows are 16 T cell receptor beta chains derived from one specimen sequenced in a study of T cell responses to AZD1222 COVID-19 vaccine. Clones were sequenced by immunoSEQ multiplex PCR, and TCRdb holds only the in-frame ones, with some missing. The table includes over 120,000 clones, roughly 87% detected once. The specimen was peripheral blood, collected 28 days after the second AZD1222 dose. The receptors stem from an adult who received the AZD1222 COVID-19 vaccine.

The gene calls are TRBV7-8 and TRBJ1-6, with no clear D. V shed 2 bases and J shed 8 bases, with 7 bases lying between them. The CDR3 has 13 amino acids. Germline V gene sequence: CDR1 SGHVS, CDR2 FQNEAQ. The CDR3 here is CASSLLRDSPLHF. In nucleotides, the CDR3 is TGTGCCAGCAGCTTACTGCGAGATTCACCCCTCCACTTT.

V and J are TRBV5-3 and TRBJ2-7; the match to TRBD2 covers 10 bases. TRBV5-3 is known as an ORF, though its function is uncertain. CDR3 length: 16 residues. V lost 5 bases and J lost 3; bases outside the gene matches: 11. CDR3 nucleotides: TGTGCCAGAAGTTATACCGGGACTAGCGACCACTACGAGCAGTACTTC. Translating it yields CARSYTGTSDHYEQYF.

The chain has TRBV6-6 and TRBJ1-3, with a tentative D call TRBD1 (5 bases). Germline values: CDR1 MNHNY, CDR2 SVGAGI (reference sequence). The length of the CDR3 is 16 residues. Trimming shortened V by 7 bases and J by 0 bases, and 16 bases separated the two germline ends. The CDR3 DNA sequence: TGTGCCAGCAATAATCTCGGGACCGGCTCTGGAAACACCATATATTTT. This codes for CASNNLGTGSGNTIYF.

The chain uses TRBV29-1 and TRBJ1-1; perhaps TRBD1 as D (5 bases). The germline V and J ends were trimmed by 8 bases and 0 bases, with 16 bases remaining between them. The CDR3 runs to 14 residues. From germline, CDR1 is SQVTM and CDR2 ANQGSEA. CDR3 protein: CSPDRGRMNTEAFF. The DNA for the CDR3 is TGCAGCCCCGACCGGGGCAGAATGAACACTGAAGCTTTCTTT.

This clone was counted only a few times. The chain recombines TRBV5-1 with TRBJ2-7; D might be TRBD2 (6 bases). The CDR3 sequence is 14 residues long. V dropped 1 base and J dropped 1 base, with 9 bases sitting between them. Looked up from germline, CDR1 is SGHRS and CDR2 is YFSETQ. DNA of the CDR3: TGCGCCAGCAGCTTGTATCGGGAGTCCTACGAGCAGTACTTC. It yields the protein CASSLYRESYEQYF.

The rearrangement uses TRBV15 and TRBJ1-6, with no clear D. The germline gives CDR1 LNHNV, CDR2 YYDKDF (reference sequence). Trimming removed 4 bases from V and 10 bases from J, with 8 bases in between. The CDR3 has 12 residues. The CDR3 loop reads CATSIGGSPLHF. DNA for the CDR3: TGTGCCACCAGCATCGGAGGATCACCCCTCCACTTT.

The chain carries TRBV9 and TRBJ2-1, with 7 bases matching TRBD1. The V and J ends lost 2 bases and 6 bases, in that order; junction bases with no gene match: 8. Germline lookup yields CDR1 SGDLS and CDR2 YYNGEE. This CDR3 region has 15 residues. CDR3 bases: TGTGCCAGCAGCGTTCGGGACAGCCGGAGCAATGAGCAGTTCTTC. Encoded protein: CASSVRDSRSNEQFF. Drawing the rest from reference TRBV9 and TRBJ2-1, the complete variable domain is DSGVTQTPKHLITATGQRVTLRCSPRSGDLSVYWYQQSLDQGLQFLIQYYNGEERAKGNILERFSAQQFPDLHSELNLSSLELGDSALYFCASSVRDSRSNEQFFGPGTRLTVL.

The V and J genes are TRBV28 and TRBJ1-5; D is uncertain. In germline, CDR1 is MDHEN, CDR2 SYDVKM. The CDR3 is 15 residues long. Trimming removed 6 bases from V and 0 bases from J, with 12 bases in between. This CDR3 reads CASRRFKYSNQPQHF. The CDR3 DNA sequence: TGTGCCAGCAGACGGTTTAAGTATAGCAATCAGCCCCAGCATTTT.

V usage is TRBV4-3 and J usage is TRBJ2-1, with a weak D call TRBD1 (7 bases). CDR1 and CDR2 from the germline V gene are LGHNA and YSLEER. The germline V and J ends were trimmed by 5 bases and 6 bases, with 20 bases remaining between them. The CDR3 is 16 amino acids. CDR3 in amino acids: CASSAQGGYWGNEQFF. The CDR3 nucleotides are TGCGCCAGCAGCGCCCAGGGGGGATATTGGGGCAATGAGCAGTTCTTC.

V and J are TRBV5-1 and TRBJ1-2, with TRBD1 identical over 7 bases. Germline V gene sequence: CDR1 SGHRS, CDR2 YFSETQ. V was pared by 4 bases and J by 0 bases, with 6 bases of the junction left unmatched. This CDR3 is 15 amino acids long. The CDR3 reads CASSPGTVSNYGYTF. Written as DNA, the CDR3 is TGCGCCAGCAGCCCTGGGACAGTTTCTAACTATGGCTACACCTTC.

The J gene is TRBJ1-1, the V gene TRBV7-8; maybe TRBD1 (5 bases). V was clipped by 3 bases and J by 2 bases, with 10 bases between them. CDR1 and CDR2 from the germline V gene are SGHVS and FQNEAQ. The CDR3 contains 14 residues. The CDR3 reads CASSFAGGNTEAFF. For the CDR3, the DNA is TGTGCCAGCAGCTTCGCGGGGGGTAACACTGAAGCTTTCTTT.

This chain links TRBV2 with TRBJ2-6; either TRBD1 or TRBD2 may supply D (5 bases each). The CDR3 is 16 residues long. In germline, CDR1 is SNHLY, CDR2 FYNNEI. Trimming removed 1 base from V and 3 bases from J, with 10 bases in between. The CDR3 DNA is TGTGCCAGCAGTGAAGGGGGGATTGGTGGGGCCAACGTCCTGACTTTC. It translates to CASSEGGIGGANVLTF. Drawing the rest from reference TRBV2 and TRBJ2-6, the complete variable domain is EPEVTQTPSHQVTQMGQEVILRCVPISNHLYFYWYRQILGQKVEFLVSFYNNEISEKSEIFDDQFSVERPDGSNFTLKIRSTKLEDSAMYFCASSEGGIGGANVLTFGAGSRLTVL.

CDR3 DNA sequence: TGCGCCAGCAGCCAAGAGCCCCAGGGACTAGCGGGAGCCTACGAGCAGTACTTC. It codes for CASSQEPQGLAGAYEQYF. This sequence joins TRBV4-3 and TRBJ2-7, with 14 bases aligning to TRBD2. CDR1 is LGHNA and CDR2 is YSLEER in the germline V gene. The ends lost 0 bases at V and 2 bases at J; junction bases unmatched: 6. The CDR3 sequence is 18 residues long.

The chain combines TRBV7-2 with TRBJ1-4; 9 bases line up with TRBD1. This CDR3 spans 15 amino acids. Trimming removed 4 bases from V and 7 bases from J; junction bases left unmatched: 7. The germline V gene encodes CDR1 SGHTA and CDR2 FQGNSA. CDR3 sequence reads: CASSSGTGYGEKLFF. The CDR3 coding sequence is TGTGCCAGCAGCTCCGGGACAGGGTACGGTGAAAAACTGTTTTTT. The complete variable domain, with remaining parts taken from reference TRBV7-2 and TRBJ1-4, reads GAGVSQSPSNKVTEKGKDVELRCDPISGHTALYWYRQSLGQGLEFLIYFQGNSAPDKSGLPSDRFSAERTGGSVSTLTIQRTQQEDSAVYLCASSSGTGYGEKLFFGSGTQLSVL.

The chain employs TRBV19 and TRBJ2-3; D might be TRBD2 (6 bases). V was shortened by 5 bases and J by 2 bases, with 23 bases between the two germline ends. Germline CDR1 is LNHDA and CDR2 is SQIVND (reference sequence). The CDR3 is made up of 18 amino acids. The CDR3 spells CASSGERLAARYTDTQYF. CDR3 sequence (DNA): TGTGCCAGTAGTGGGGAACGATTAGCGGCGCGATACACAGATACGCAGTATTTT.

The chain employs TRBV4-2 and TRBJ1-5, with a possible D match to TRBD1 (6 bases). This CDR3 comprises 15 residues. Germline V CDR1 and CDR2: LGHNA, YNFKEQ. V was cut by 0 bases and J by 4 bases, with 10 bases left in between. The DNA of the CDR3 is TGTGCCAGCAGCCAAGAGGGGGGCCTGAATCAGCCCCAGCATTTT. Amino acid sequence: CASSQEGGLNQPQHF.